This TCR beta chain was profiled in a study of blood T cell repertoires in COVID-19. Overall study context: Acute and convalescent COVID-19 specimens originated in the United States, Italy and Spain. In each case, the material was cDNA or gDNA derived from T cells, B-cell-depleted T cells, or PBMCs.

The CDR3 totals 13 residues. Germline V lookup: CDR1 MNHNS, CDR2 SASEGT. In the study's own analysis: Reference gene primer amplification yielded estimated nucleated cell counts. Repertoires were generated with immunoSEQ multiplex PCR, while TCRdb's copy carries only in-frame clones and drops some. V and J calls and clone size follow that table, whereas D and trimming were derived from the DNA. The sample consists of some 200,000 clones, about nine tenths of them appearing once. Note on this clone: Its ends do not fully match the called genes, so a read error is possible.

Material: peripheral blood. The rearrangement links TRBV6-1 to TRBJ1-3; D remains unclear. This TCR came from a man aged 45 to 65 with acute or convalescent COVID-19. The CDR3 is CASREVAGNTIYF. CDR3 bases: TGTGCCAGCAGGGAAGTAGCTGGAAACACCATATATTTT.